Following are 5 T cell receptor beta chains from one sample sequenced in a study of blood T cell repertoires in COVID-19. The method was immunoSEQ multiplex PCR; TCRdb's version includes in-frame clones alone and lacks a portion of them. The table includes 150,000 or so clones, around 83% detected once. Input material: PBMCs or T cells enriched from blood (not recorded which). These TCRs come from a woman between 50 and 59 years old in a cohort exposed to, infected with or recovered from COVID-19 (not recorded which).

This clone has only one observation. CDR3 amino acids: CASIPIGRGSNQPQHF. For the CDR3, the DNA is TGTGCCAGTATCCCAATCGGGCGGGGGAGCAATCAGCCCCAGCATTTT. The chain is built from TRBV19 and TRBJ1-5; D is possibly TRBD1 (5 bases). CDR3 length equals 16 residues. Germline V gene sequence: CDR1 LNHDA, CDR2 SQIVND (reference sequence). Deletions cut 7 bases from V and 1 base from J, with 17 bases between.

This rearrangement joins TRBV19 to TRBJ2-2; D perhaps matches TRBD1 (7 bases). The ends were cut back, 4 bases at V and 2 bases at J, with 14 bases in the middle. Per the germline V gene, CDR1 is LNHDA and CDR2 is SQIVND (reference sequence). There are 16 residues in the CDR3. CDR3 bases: TGTGCCAGTAGTACGCGGGACAGACTAAACACCGGGGAGCTGTTTTTT. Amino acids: CASSTRDRLNTGELFF.

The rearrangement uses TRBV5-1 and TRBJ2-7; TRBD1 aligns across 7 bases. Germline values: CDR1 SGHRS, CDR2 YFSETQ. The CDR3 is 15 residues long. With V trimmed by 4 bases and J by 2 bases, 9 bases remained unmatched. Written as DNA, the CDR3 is TGCGCCAGCAGCCCCACTCCGGGACAGACCTACGAGCAGTACTTC. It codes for CASSPTPGQTYEQYF. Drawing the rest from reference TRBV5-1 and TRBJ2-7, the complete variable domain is KAGVTQTPRYLIKTRGQQVTLSCSPISGHRSVSWYQQTPGQGLQFLFEYFSETQRNKGNFPGRFSGRQFSNSRSEMNVSTLELGDSALYLCASSPTPGQTYEQYFGPGTRLTVT.

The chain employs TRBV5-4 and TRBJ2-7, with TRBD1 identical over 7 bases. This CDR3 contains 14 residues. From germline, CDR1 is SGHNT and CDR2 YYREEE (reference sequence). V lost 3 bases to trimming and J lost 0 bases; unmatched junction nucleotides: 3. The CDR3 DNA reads TGTGCCAGCAGCTACCGGGACAGCTCCTACGAGCAGTACTTC. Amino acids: CASSYRDSSYEQYF.

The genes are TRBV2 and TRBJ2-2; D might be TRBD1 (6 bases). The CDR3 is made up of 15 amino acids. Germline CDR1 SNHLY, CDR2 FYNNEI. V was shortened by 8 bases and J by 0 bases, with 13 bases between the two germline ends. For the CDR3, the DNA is TGTGCCAGCCACCGACAGGAGTCGAACACCGGGGAGCTGTTTTTT. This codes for CASHRQESNTGELFF.